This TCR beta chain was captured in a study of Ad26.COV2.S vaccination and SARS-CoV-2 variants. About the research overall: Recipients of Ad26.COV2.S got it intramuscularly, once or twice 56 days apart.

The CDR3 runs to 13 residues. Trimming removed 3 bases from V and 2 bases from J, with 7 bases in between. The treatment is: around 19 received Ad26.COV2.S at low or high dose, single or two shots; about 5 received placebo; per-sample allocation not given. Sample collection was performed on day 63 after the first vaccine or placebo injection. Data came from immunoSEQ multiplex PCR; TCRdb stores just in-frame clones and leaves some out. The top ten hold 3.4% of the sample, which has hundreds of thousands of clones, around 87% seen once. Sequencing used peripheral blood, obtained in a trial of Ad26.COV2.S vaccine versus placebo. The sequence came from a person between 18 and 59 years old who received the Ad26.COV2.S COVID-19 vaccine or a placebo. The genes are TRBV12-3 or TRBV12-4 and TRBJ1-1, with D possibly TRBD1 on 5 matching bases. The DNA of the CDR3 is TGTGCCAGCAGTTTTCAGGGAAACACTGAAGCTTTCTTT. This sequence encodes CASSFQGNTEAFF.